This T cell receptor beta chain derives from a study of CD8 T cells in Susac syndrome. V gave up 7 bases and J gave up 9 bases, with 16 bases separating them. Looked up from germline, CDR1 is LGHNT and CDR2 is FRNRAP. The CDR3 covers 14 residues. A quantity of 0.5 to 1 ug RNA underwent reverse transcription using random hexamers. TCRdb reanalysed the immunoSEQ multiplex PCR reads using MiXCR and keeps one entry per CDR3 protein. Counted here are approximately 150,000 distinct CDR3 sequences, 80% to 95% occurring once; the ten biggest clones make up 0.12% to 0.15%. The sequencing sample was made of CD4+ T cells from PBMCs. The origin of this receptor is a human donor in good health. V usage is TRBV12-5 and J usage is TRBJ1-6, with D hard to call. CDR3 DNA: TGTGCTAGTGCCCGTGGAGGGAATCTTTCACCCCTCCACTTT. Residues: CASARGGNLSPLHF.